This TCR beta chain was found in a study of T cell changes during pregnancy in multiple sclerosis. Trimming cost V 1 base and J 4 bases, with 5 bases left between them. The CDR3 contains 13 residues. CDR1 LNHDA and CDR2 SQIVND come from the germline V gene (reference sequence). Generated by immunoSEQ multiplex PCR, the TCRdb table keeps only in-frame clones and is missing some. The sample holds 40,000 to 55,000 clones, 85% to 95% seen once. The input for sequencing was CD4+ T cells from peripheral blood mononuclear cells, taken in the third trimester of pregnancy. The TCR sequence derives from a female donor with multiple sclerosis, enrolled in a pregnancy study. The chain joins TRBV19 to TRBJ2-1, with D perhaps TRBD2 (5 bases). The CDR3 here is CASSIGTYNEQFF. In DNA form, the CDR3 reads TGTGCCAGTAGTATAGGGACTTACAATGAGCAGTTCTTC.